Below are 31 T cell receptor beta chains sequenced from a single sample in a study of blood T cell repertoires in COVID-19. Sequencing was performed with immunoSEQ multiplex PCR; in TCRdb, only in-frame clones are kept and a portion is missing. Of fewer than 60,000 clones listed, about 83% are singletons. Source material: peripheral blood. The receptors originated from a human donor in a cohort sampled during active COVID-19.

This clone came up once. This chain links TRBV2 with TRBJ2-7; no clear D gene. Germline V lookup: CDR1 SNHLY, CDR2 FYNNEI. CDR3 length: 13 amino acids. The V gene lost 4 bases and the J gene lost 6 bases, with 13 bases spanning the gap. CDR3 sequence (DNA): TGTGCCAGCAGTGCGACCCGGCCGGGCGAGCAGTACTTC. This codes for CASSATRPGEQYF.

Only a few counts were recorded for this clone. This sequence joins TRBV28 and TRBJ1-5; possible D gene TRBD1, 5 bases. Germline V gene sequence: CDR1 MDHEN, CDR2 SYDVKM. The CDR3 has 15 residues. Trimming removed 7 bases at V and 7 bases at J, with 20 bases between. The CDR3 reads CASTLRQGGWQPQHF. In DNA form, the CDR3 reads TGTGCCAGCACCCTGCGGCAGGGAGGTTGGCAGCCCCAGCATTTT.

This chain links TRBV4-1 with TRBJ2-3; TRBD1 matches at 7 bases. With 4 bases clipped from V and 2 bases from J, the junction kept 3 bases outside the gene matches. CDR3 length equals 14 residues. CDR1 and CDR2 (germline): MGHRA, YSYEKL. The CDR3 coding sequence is TGCGCCAGCAGCCCGGGACAGACCACAGATACGCAGTATTTT. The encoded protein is CASSPGQTTDTQYF.

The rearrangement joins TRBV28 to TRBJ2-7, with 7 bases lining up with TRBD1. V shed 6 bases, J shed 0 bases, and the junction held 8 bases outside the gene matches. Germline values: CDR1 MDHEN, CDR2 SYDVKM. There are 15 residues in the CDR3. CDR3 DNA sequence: TGTGCCAGCAGCAGTACAGGGGAGAGCTCCTACGAGCAGTACTTC. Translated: CASSSTGESSYEQYF. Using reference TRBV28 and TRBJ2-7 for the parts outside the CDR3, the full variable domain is DVKVTQSSRYLVKRTGEKVFLECVQDMDHENMFWYRQDPGLGLRLIYFSYDVKMKEKGDIPEGYSVSREKKERFSLILESASTNQTSMYLCASSSTGESSYEQYFGPGTRLTVT.

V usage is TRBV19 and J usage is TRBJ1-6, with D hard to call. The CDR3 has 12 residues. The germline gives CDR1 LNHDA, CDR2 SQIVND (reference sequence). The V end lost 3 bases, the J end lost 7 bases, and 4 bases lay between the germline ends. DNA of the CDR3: TGTGCCAGTAGTATCCTGAATTCACCCCTCCACTTT. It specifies CASSILNSPLHF.

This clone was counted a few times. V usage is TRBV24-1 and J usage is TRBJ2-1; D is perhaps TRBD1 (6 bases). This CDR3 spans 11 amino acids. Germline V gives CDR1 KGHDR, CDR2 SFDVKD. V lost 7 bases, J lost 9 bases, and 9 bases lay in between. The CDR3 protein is CATSEGVEQFF. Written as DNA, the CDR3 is TGTGCCACCAGCGAGGGGGTTGAGCAGTTCTTC.

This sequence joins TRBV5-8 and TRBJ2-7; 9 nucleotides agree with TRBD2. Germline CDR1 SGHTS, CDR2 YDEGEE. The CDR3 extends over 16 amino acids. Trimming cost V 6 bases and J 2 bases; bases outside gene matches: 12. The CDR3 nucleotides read TGTGCCAGCACCACCGAGGCTAGCGGGAATGCCTACGAGCAGTACTTC. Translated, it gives CASTTEASGNAYEQYF.

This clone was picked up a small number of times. The chain's CDR3 is CASSVSEVIYGYTF. CDR3 sequence (DNA): TGTGCCAGCAGCGTCTCAGAGGTTATCTATGGCTACACCTTC. The V call is TRBV9, the J call TRBJ1-2; D unclear. The CDR3 is made up of 14 amino acids. The ends were cut back, 2 bases at V and 4 bases at J, with 12 bases in the middle. The germline V gene encodes CDR1 SGDLS and CDR2 YYNGEE.

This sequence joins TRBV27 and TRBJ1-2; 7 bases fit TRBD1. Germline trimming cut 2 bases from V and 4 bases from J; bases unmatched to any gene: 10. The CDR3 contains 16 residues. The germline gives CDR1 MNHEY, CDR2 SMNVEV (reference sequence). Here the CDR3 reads CASSLDRDSLAYGYTF. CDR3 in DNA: TGTGCCAGCAGTTTAGACCGGGACAGCCTGGCCTATGGCTACACCTTC.

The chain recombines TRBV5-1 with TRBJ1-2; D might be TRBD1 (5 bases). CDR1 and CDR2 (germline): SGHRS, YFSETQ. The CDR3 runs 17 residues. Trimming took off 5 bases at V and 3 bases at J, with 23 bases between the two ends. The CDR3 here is CASRPSREKRLHYGYTF. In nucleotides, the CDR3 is TGCGCCAGCAGACCCAGCAGGGAAAAACGCCTGCACTATGGCTACACCTTC.

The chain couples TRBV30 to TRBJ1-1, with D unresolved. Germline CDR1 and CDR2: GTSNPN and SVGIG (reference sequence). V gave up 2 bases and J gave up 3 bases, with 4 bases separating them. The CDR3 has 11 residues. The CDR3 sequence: CAWSYDTEAFF. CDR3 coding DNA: TGTGCCTGGAGTTATGACACTGAAGCTTTCTTT.

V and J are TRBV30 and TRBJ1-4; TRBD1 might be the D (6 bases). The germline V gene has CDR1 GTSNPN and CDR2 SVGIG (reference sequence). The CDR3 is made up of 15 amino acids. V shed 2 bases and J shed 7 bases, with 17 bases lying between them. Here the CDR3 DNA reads TGTGCCTGGAGTCCTCCGGGACAAACCTCTGAAAAACTGTTTTTT. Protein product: CAWSPPGQTSEKLFF.

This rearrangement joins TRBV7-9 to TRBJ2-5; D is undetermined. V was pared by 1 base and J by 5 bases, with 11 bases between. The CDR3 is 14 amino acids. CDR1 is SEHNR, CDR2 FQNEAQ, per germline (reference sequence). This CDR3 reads CASSLGGSRETQYF. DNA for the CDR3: TGTGCCAGCAGCTTAGGAGGATCCCGCGAGACCCAGTACTTC.

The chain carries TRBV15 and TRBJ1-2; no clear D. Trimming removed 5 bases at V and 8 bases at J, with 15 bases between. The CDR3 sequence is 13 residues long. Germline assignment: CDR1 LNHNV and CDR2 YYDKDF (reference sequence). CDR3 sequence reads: CATSPPRLFGYTF. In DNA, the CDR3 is TGTGCCACCAGCCCTCCCAGACTTTTCGGCTACACCTTC.

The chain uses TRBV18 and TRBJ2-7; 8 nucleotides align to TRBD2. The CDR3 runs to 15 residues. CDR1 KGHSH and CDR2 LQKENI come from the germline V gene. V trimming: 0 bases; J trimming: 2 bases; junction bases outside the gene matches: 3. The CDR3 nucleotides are TGTGCCAGCTCACCACCGACGGGAGGGCCCTACGAGCAGTACTTC. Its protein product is CASSPPTGGPYEQYF.

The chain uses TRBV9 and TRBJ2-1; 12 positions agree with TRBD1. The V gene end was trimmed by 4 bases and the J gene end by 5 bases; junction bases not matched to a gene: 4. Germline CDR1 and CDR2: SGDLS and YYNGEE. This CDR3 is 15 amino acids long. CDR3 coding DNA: TGTGCCAGCAGCAAGGGACAGGGGGCTCACAATGAGCAGTTCTTC. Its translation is CASSKGQGAHNEQFF.

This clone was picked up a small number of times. DNA for the CDR3: TGTGCCAGCCATGGGCCGGGAAACACCATATATTTT. Residues: CASHGPGNTIYF. The chain employs TRBV25-1 and TRBJ1-3; no clear D gene. The CDR3 contains 12 residues. V was clipped by 8 bases and J by 4 bases, with 9 bases between them. CDR1 is MGHDK, CDR2 SYGVNS, per germline.

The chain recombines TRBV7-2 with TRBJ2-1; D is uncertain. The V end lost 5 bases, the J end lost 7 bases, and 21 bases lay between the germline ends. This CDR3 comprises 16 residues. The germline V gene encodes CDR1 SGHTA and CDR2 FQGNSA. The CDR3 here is CASSKKRQVWNNEQFF. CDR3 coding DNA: TGTGCCAGCAGCAAAAAACGACAAGTTTGGAATAATGAGCAGTTCTTC.

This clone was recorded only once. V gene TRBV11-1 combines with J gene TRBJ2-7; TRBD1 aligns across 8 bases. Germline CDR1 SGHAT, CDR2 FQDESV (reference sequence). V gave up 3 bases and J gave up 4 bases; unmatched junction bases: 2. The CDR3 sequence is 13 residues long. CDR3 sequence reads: CASSFRQGYEQYF. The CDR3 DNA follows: TGTGCCAGCAGCTTTAGACAGGGGTACGAGCAGTACTTC.

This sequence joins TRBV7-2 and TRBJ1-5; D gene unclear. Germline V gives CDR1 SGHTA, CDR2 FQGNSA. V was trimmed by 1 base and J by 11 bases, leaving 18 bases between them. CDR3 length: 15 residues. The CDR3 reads CASSLDPAAREAQHF. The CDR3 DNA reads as TGTGCCAGCAGCTTAGATCCCGCGGCGCGGGAAGCCCAGCATTTT.

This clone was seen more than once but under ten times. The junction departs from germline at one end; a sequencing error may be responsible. Here the CDR3 reads CASSYSEETQYF. The CDR3 DNA reads as TGCGCGTCGTCGTACTCCGAAGAGACCCAGTACTTC. This chain links TRBV2 with TRBJ2-5; D gene uncertain. The CDR3 contains 12 residues. From germline, CDR1 is SNHLY and CDR2 FYNNEI.

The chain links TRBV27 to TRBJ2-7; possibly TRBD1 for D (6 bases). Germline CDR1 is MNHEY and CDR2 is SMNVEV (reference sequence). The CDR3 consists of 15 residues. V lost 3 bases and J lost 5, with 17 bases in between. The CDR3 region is CASSFGGAIANEQYF. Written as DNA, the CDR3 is TGTGCCAGCAGTTTTGGGGGCGCGATTGCCAACGAGCAGTACTTC.

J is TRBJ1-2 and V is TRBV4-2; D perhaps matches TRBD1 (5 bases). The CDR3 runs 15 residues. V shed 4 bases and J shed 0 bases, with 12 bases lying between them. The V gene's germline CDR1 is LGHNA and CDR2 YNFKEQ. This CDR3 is CASSLGTVANYGYTF. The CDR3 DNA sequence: TGTGCCAGCAGCCTTGGGACTGTAGCTAACTATGGCTACACCTTC.

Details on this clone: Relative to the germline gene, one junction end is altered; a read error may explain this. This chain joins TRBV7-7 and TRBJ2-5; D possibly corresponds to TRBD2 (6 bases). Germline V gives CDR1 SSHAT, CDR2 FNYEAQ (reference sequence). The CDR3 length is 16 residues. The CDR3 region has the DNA TGTGCTAGCAGCTCCGGACTGGCGGGGACCCTGGAGACCCAGTACTTC. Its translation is CASSSGLAGTLETQYF.

Written as DNA, the CDR3 is TGTGCCAGCAGTTTATTGGGGAGTGTGAACACCGGGGAGCTGTTTTTT. Translation: CASSLLGSVNTGELFF. This chain uses TRBV27 with TRBJ2-2; the D gene is possibly TRBD2 (5 bases). Germline V gene lookup returns CDR1 MNHEY and CDR2 SMNVEV (reference sequence). This CDR3 has 16 amino acids. V was trimmed by 1 base and J by 1 base, leaving 10 bases between them.

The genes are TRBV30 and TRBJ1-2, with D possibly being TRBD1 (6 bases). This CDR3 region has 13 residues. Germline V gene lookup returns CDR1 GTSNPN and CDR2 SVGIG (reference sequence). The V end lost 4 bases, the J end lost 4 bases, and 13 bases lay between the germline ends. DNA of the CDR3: TGTGCCTGGAAGGGGGGGGTTAGCTATGGCTACACCTTC. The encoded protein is CAWKGGVSYGYTF.

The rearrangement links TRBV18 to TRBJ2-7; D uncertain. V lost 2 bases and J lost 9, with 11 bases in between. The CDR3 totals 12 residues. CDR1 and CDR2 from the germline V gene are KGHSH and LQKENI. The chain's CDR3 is CASSPGTRLQYF. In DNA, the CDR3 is TGTGCCAGCTCACCAGGCACCAGGCTGCAGTACTTC. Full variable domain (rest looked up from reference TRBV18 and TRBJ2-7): NAGVMQNPRHLVRRRGQEARLRCSPMKGHSHVYWYRQLPEEGLKFMVYLQKENIIDESGMPKERFSAEFPKEGPSILRIQQVVRGDSAAYFCASSPGTRLQYFGPGTRLTVT.

CDR3 amino acids: CSVVVGGVTDTQYF. The CDR3 nucleotides read TGCAGCGTTGTAGTGGGAGGGGTTACAGATACGCAGTATTTT. The chain joins TRBV29-1 to TRBJ2-3; 7 bases match TRBD2. CDR3 length: 14 amino acids. Trimming took 4 bases from V and 3 from J; bases not matched to a gene: 7. The germline V gene encodes CDR1 SQVTM and CDR2 ANQGSEA.

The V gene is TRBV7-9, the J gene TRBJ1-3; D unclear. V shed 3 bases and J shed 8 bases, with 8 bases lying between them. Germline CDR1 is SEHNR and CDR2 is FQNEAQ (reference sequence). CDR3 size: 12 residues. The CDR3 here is CASSFTADTIYF. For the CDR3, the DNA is TGTGCCAGCAGCTTTACGGCGGACACCATATATTTT.

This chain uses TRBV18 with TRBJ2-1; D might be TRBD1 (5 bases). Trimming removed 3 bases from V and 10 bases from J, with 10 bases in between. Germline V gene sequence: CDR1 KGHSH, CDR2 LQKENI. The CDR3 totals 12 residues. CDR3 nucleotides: TGTGCCAGCTCACCTGGGGCCGCGGAGCAGTTCTTC. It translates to CASSPGAAEQFF.

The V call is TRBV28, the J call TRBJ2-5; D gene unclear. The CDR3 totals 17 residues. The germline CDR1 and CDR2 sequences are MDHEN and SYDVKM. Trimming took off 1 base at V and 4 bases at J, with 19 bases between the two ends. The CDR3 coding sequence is TGTGCCAGCAGTTTATTGGTTAGAGGTCTACCGGGAGAGACCCAGTACTTC. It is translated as CASSLLVRGLPGETQYF.